The next 31 T cell receptor beta chains were all read from a single sample in a study of T cells in Graves' hyperthyroidism and ophthalmopathy. Regions amplified from RNA transcripts were the TCR beta CDR3 regions. Using the HTBI primer set, a first-round RT-PCR was run on the TCR CDR3. Each CDR3 protein is one row after TCRdb ran MiXCR on the multiplex PCR reads. This sample has some 560,000 distinct CDR3 sequences, with approximately 15% found just once. The sequencing sample was made of blood. The receptors shown here come from a woman aged 25 to 39 with Graves' hyperthyroidism.

This clonotype was seen ten or more times. The chain employs TRBV19 and TRBJ1-5; D might be TRBD1 (5 bases). The CDR3 covers 19 residues. Trimming removed 4 bases at V and 7 bases at J, with 29 bases between. Germline values: CDR1 LNHDA, CDR2 SQIVND (reference sequence). Here the CDR3 reads CASSREGGGTKAVGQPQHF. Here the CDR3 DNA reads TGTGCCAGTAGTAGAGAGGGCGGCGGGACCAAGGCCGTCGGGCAGCCCCAGCATTTT.

The V and J genes are TRBV6-1 and TRBJ2-7; 7 nucleotides agree with TRBD1. The CDR3 contains 15 residues. The V gene end was trimmed by 7 bases and the J gene end by 9 bases; junction bases not matched to a gene: 18. Germline-derived CDR1 and CDR2 are MNHNS and SASEGT. In DNA form, the CDR3 reads TGTGCCAGCATCTCTGCACAGGGGCTTGTTCGAGGGCAGTACTTC. Its translation: CASISAQGLVRGQYF.

This clonotype was seen many times. J is TRBJ2-7 and V is TRBV29-1, with D unclear. Germline values: CDR1 SQVTM, CDR2 ANQGSEA. The CDR3 totals 13 residues. Deletions cut 3 bases from V and 4 bases from J, with 13 bases between. CDR3 sequence: CSVERPDGYEQYF. The CDR3 DNA reads as TGCAGCGTTGAGCGGCCGGATGGGTACGAGCAGTACTTC.

At least ten counts were recorded for this clonotype. The V and J genes are TRBV6-1 and TRBJ2-7, with 10 positions matching TRBD1. The CDR3 loop spans 14 amino acids. Germline V gene data show CDR1 as MNHNS and CDR2 as SASEGT. V trimming: 5 bases; J trimming: 4 bases; junction bases outside the gene matches: 5. CDR3 bases: TGTGCCAGCAGTTCGACAGGGGGCGGATACGAGCAGTACTTC. This translates into CASSSTGGGYEQYF.

There are a few counts of this clonotype. The chain is built from TRBV29-1 and TRBJ2-7; D ambiguous. V lost 1 base to trimming and J lost 0 bases, with 4 bases between them. Germline V lookup: CDR1 SQVTM, CDR2 ANQGSEA. The CDR3 spans 12 residues. The DNA for the CDR3 is TGCAGCGTTGAAGGGAGCTCCTACGAGCAGTACTTC. Its protein is CSVEGSSYEQYF.

This clonotype was counted ten times or more. The rearrangement links TRBV18 to TRBJ2-1; the D is unclear. The CDR3 loop spans 15 amino acids. V lost 1 base and J lost 0, with 7 bases in between. Germline-derived CDR1 and CDR2 are KGHSH and LQKENI. CDR3 DNA sequence: TGTGCCAGCTCACCACGGGCGGACTCCTACAATGAGCAGTTCTTC. The encoded protein is CASSPRADSYNEQFF.

This clonotype was seen many times. This chain connects TRBV6-1 to TRBJ1-2, with TRBD1 matching 8 bases. There are 15 residues in the CDR3. V was clipped by 5 bases and J by 6 bases; unmatched bases: 11. CDR1 and CDR2 from the germline V gene are MNHNS and SASEGT. For the CDR3, the DNA is TGTGCCAGCAGTTACCGGACAGGGACACTGAATGGCTACACCTTC. Its translation is CASSYRTGTLNGYTF.

As regards this clonotype: A read error is possible here, since a much larger clone lies one base away. The CDR3 reads CASSESRTATYEQYF. The CDR3 coding sequence is TGTGCCAGCAGTGAATCCAGGACAGCTACCTACGAGCAGTACTTC. The genes are TRBV6-1 and TRBJ2-7; tentative D call: TRBD1 (6 bases). V lost 2 bases, J lost 2 bases, and 13 bases lay in between. Germline V gene data show CDR1 as MNHNS and CDR2 as SASEGT. The CDR3 runs to 15 residues.

The chain recombines TRBV5-6 with TRBJ2-1; D tentatively fits TRBD1 or TRBD2 (5 bases each). The germline V gene encodes CDR1 SGHDT and CDR2 YYEEEE. The CDR3 is 16 amino acids. Trimming pared 3 bases from V and 6 bases from J, leaving 19 bases between. The CDR3 here is CASSYSRGALGNEQFF. The CDR3 DNA is TGTGCCAGCAGCTATTCCAGAGGGGCTCTTGGCAATGAGCAGTTCTTC.

This clonotype was seen at least ten times. The chain combines TRBV2 with TRBJ2-1; the match to TRBD2 covers 8 bases. Germline CDR1 SNHLY, CDR2 FYNNEI. The V segment lost 8 bases and the J segment 8 bases; nucleotides outside the gene matches: 17. The CDR3 consists of 16 residues. The CDR3 spells CASLAVPGGPRDEQFF. The CDR3 nucleotides are TGTGCCAGCCTAGCGGTCCCGGGAGGGCCTCGGGATGAGCAGTTCTTC.

This sequence joins TRBV18 and TRBJ1-2; D unresolved. With 3 bases removed from V and 6 bases from J, the gap between germline ends came to 11 bases. This CDR3 comprises 13 residues. Germline-derived CDR1 and CDR2 are KGHSH and LQKENI. CDR3 sequence reads: CASSPSAGNGYTF. The CDR3 DNA reads TGTGCCAGCTCACCCTCCGCGGGCAATGGCTACACCTTC.

This chain joins TRBV20-1 and TRBJ2-1; perhaps TRBD2 as D (5 bases). The CDR3 is 13 amino acids. With 7 bases removed from V and 6 bases from J, the gap between germline ends came to 16 bases. Per germline, CDR1 DFQATT and CDR2 SNEGSKA (reference sequence). The CDR3 reads CSGSSAVGNEQFF. The CDR3 DNA reads as TGCAGTGGCAGTAGCGCCGTGGGCAATGAGCAGTTCTTC.

V gene TRBV29-1 combines with J gene TRBJ2-2; TRBD2 aligns across 12 bases. This CDR3 comprises 14 residues. Looked up from germline, CDR1 is SQVTM and CDR2 is ANQGSEA. Trimming cost V 4 bases and J 6 bases; bases outside gene matches: 3. Here the CDR3 reads CSVVASGRAGELFF. CDR3 nucleotides: TGCAGCGTTGTGGCTAGCGGGAGGGCCGGGGAGCTGTTTTTT.

This clonotype was seen more than once but under ten times. This chain connects TRBV19 to TRBJ1-5, with D uncertain. Germline V gene sequence: CDR1 LNHDA, CDR2 SQIVND (reference sequence). V dropped 2 bases and J dropped 7 bases, with 9 bases sitting between them. The CDR3 is 13 residues long. The CDR3 spells CASSITVDQPQHF. In DNA, the CDR3 is TGTGCCAGTAGTATAACTGTAGACCAGCCCCAGCATTTT.

In this sample, this clonotype turned up many times. The rearrangement links TRBV5-1 to TRBJ2-7, with TRBD2 matching over 7 bases. After removal of 0 bases from V and 3 bases from J, the junction contained 12 bases not matched to a gene. Germline CDR1 SGHRS, CDR2 YFSETQ. The CDR3 sequence is 17 residues long. CDR3 coding DNA: TGCGCCAGCAGCTTGGGATTCCTGCGGGAGAGGAGCTACGAGCAGTACTTC. Amino acids: CASSLGFLRERSYEQYF.

There are a few counts of this clonotype. The rearrangement joins TRBV6-4 to TRBJ1-1, with 7 bases lining up with TRBD1. Germline V CDR1 and CDR2: MRHNA, SNTAGT. This CDR3 comprises 15 residues. Unmatched junction bases numbered 5, after V lost 4 bases and J lost 0 bases. The CDR3 here is CASSARGGMNTEAFF. CDR3 DNA sequence: TGTGCCAGCAGTGCCAGAGGGGGCATGAACACTGAAGCTTTCTTT.

This clonotype appeared many times. The CDR3 loop is CASKWRAFYEQYF. The CDR3 bases are TGTGCCAGCAAGTGGAGGGCCTTTTACGAGCAGTACTTC. The chain uses TRBV6-2 or TRBV6-3 and TRBJ2-7; maybe TRBD2 (6 bases). Germline CDR1 reads MNHEY; CDR2 reads SVGEGT. V shed 7 bases and J shed 4 bases, with 14 bases lying between them. CDR3 length: 13 amino acids.

CDR3 protein: CASSAPGLGSNEQFF. In nucleotides, the CDR3 is TGTGCCAGCTCAGCGCCGGGACTAGGAAGTAATGAGCAGTTCTTC. This sequence joins TRBV18 and TRBJ2-1; 8 nucleotides agree with TRBD2. Trimming removed 5 bases from V and 7 bases from J; junction bases left unmatched: 10. The CDR3 extends over 15 amino acids. Germline V CDR1 and CDR2: KGHSH, LQKENI.

This clonotype was observed many times. As DNA, the CDR3 is TGTGCCAGCAGCTTCCAGGGGGGCGGAGAGACCCAGTACTTC. Amino acid sequence: CASSFQGGGETQYF. The chain combines TRBV7-2 with TRBJ2-5; D perhaps matches TRBD1 (7 bases). Looked up from germline, CDR1 is SGHTA and CDR2 is FQGNSA. The V gene lost 3 bases and the J gene lost 4 bases, with 12 bases spanning the gap. The CDR3 has 14 residues.

This clonotype showed up many times. J is TRBJ2-1 and V is TRBV18; 9 bases are a match to TRBD2. The CDR3 has 15 residues. J gave up 8 bases and V 3 bases, and 8 bases lay outside the gene matches. CDR1 and CDR2 (germline): KGHSH, LQKENI. The CDR3 DNA is TGTGCCAGCTCACCGGCCGCGGGAGGGCGTCATGAGCAGTTCTTC. Translation gives CASSPAAGGRHEQFF.

This clonotype came up many times. The chain combines TRBV7-2 with TRBJ2-1; D possibly matches TRBD1 or TRBD2 (6 bases each). The V and J ends lost 5 bases and 4 bases respectively, with 15 bases between them. The CDR3 is 15 amino acids. Germline V gene sequence: CDR1 SGHTA, CDR2 FQGNSA. CDR3 in amino acids: CASSVRLGGYNEQFF. CDR3 nucleotide sequence: TGTGCCAGCAGCGTTCGACTAGGGGGGTACAATGAGCAGTTCTTC.

The V gene is TRBV5-1, the J gene TRBJ2-1; D remains ambiguous. This CDR3 is built from 13 residues. V was clipped by 6 bases and J by 5 bases, with 12 bases between them. Germline V gene data show CDR1 as SGHRS and CDR2 as YFSETQ. The CDR3 nucleotides read TGCGCCAGCAATAGGAACAACAACAATGAGCAGTTCTTC. Encoded protein: CASNRNNNNEQFF.

This chain links TRBV15 with TRBJ2-4; TRBD2 matches 8 bases. Germline-derived CDR1 and CDR2 are LNHNV and YYDKDF (reference sequence). V lost 3 bases, J lost 7 bases, and 8 bases stayed unmatched. CDR3 length: 15 amino acids. CDR3 sequence reads: CATSRESGSGNIQYF. CDR3 nucleotide sequence: TGTGCCACCAGCAGGGAGAGCGGGAGTGGTAACATTCAGTACTTC.

This clonotype was detected many times. J is TRBJ2-2 and V is TRBV3-1, with 8 bases lining up with TRBD1. With V trimmed by 6 bases and J by 0 bases, 0 bases remained unmatched. The CDR3 sequence is 14 residues long. Per the germline V gene, CDR1 is LGHDT and CDR2 is YNNKEL (reference sequence). The CDR3 coding sequence is TGTGCCAGCAGACAGGGGGCGAACACCGGGGAGCTGTTTTTT. Translating it yields CASRQGANTGELFF.

The chain links TRBV13 to TRBJ2-1; TRBD2 aligns across 12 bases. The length of the CDR3 is 17 residues. J gave up 4 bases and V 6 bases, and 10 bases lay outside the gene matches. Germline assignment: CDR1 PRHDT and CDR2 FYEKMQ (reference sequence). This chain's CDR3 is CASSRNLAGGNYNEQFF. In DNA, the CDR3 is TGTGCCAGCAGTCGAAACCTAGCGGGAGGGAATTACAATGAGCAGTTCTTC.

With regard to this clonotype: A much bigger clone sits one base away, suggesting this may be a read error. This rearrangement joins TRBV9 to TRBJ2-7; a possible D gene is TRBD2 (5 bases). The germline V and J ends were trimmed by 5 bases and 2 bases, with 14 bases remaining between them. The CDR3 is made up of 14 amino acids. Germline-derived CDR1 and CDR2 are SGDLS and YYNGEE. The CDR3 loop reads CASSTLGSAYEQYF. Here the CDR3 DNA reads TGTGCCAGCAGTACCTTGGGTAGCGCCTACGAGCAGTACTTC.

This clonotype appeared many times. The V gene is TRBV2, the J gene TRBJ2-1, with 12 bases matching TRBD1. The CDR3 has 16 residues. The germline CDR1 and CDR2 sequences are SNHLY and FYNNEI. The trim removed 6 bases at V and 5 bases at J, leaving 8 bases unmatched. The CDR3 DNA reads as TGTGCCAGCAGCGCTCCGGGACAGGGGGCTAACAATGAGCAGTTCTTC. Its protein product is CASSAPGQGANNEQFF.

The table lists this clonotype with many counts. The chain has TRBV7-3 and TRBJ2-1, with 9 bases lining up with TRBD2. In germline, CDR1 is SGHTA, CDR2 FQGTGA. This CDR3 has 15 residues. Unmatched junction bases numbered 2, after V lost 1 base and J lost 4 bases. This CDR3 is CASSLRLAAYNEQFF. In DNA, the CDR3 is TGTGCCAGCAGCTTAAGACTAGCGGCTTACAATGAGCAGTTCTTC. Using reference TRBV7-3 and TRBJ2-1 for the parts outside the CDR3, the full variable domain is GAGVSQTPSNKVTEKGKYVELRCDPISGHTALYWYRQSLGQGPEFLIYFQGTGAADDSGLPNDRFFAVRPEGSVSTLKIQRTERGDSAVYLCASSLRLAAYNEQFFGPGTRLTVL.

This clonotype was observed a handful of times. The chain carries TRBV10-3 and TRBJ1-4; D is possibly TRBD1 (5 bases). Trimming removed 7 bases from V and 6 bases from J, with 12 bases in between. Germline values: CDR1 ENHRY, CDR2 SYGVKD. The CDR3 contains 13 residues. DNA of the CDR3: TGTGCCATCACCGGCCAGGGCGATGAAAAACTGTTTTTT. Its protein is CAITGQGDEKLFF.

On this clonotype: The junction and the germline gene differ at one end; a read error may be behind it. The chain uses TRBV5-4 and TRBJ2-1, with TRBD2 matching 11 bases. The CDR3 loop spans 16 amino acids. From germline, CDR1 is SGHNT and CDR2 YYREEE (reference sequence). The CDR3 DNA reads TGTGCCAGCAGCTTGGGGACTAGCGGGTTTTACAATGAGCGGTTCTTC. Its translation is CASSLGTSGFYNERFF.

This clonotype was counted many times. J is TRBJ2-7 and V is TRBV5-6, with a tentative D call TRBD1 (6 bases). V was pared by 1 base and J by 6 bases, with 20 bases between. Germline values: CDR1 SGHDT, CDR2 YYEEEE. The CDR3 runs to 16 residues. Here the CDR3 reads CASSLRDGFTGSEQYF. As DNA, the CDR3 is TGTGCCAGCAGCTTGCGCGACGGGTTTACAGGGAGCGAGCAGTACTTC. The entire variable domain, with the rest obtained from reference TRBV5-6 and TRBJ2-7, is as follows: DAGVTQSPTHLIKTRGQQVTLRCSPKSGHDTVSWYQQALGQGPQFIFQYYEEEERQRGNFPDRFSGHQFPNYSSELNVNALLLGDSALYLCASSLRDGFTGSEQYFGPGTRLTVT.